This T cell receptor (beta chain) is drawn from a study of blood T cell repertoires in COVID-19. Whole-study context: The analysed material was cDNA or gDNA that came from T cells, B-cell-depleted T cells, or PBMCs.

Assay: immunoSEQ multiplex PCR; the TCRdb copy retains only in-frame clones and omits some. The sample contains 150,000 to 180,000 clones, about four fifths of which appear only once. This clonotype originated in a woman aged 55 to 70 with acute or convalescent COVID-19. Sequenced: peripheral blood.

The CDR3 bases are TGTGCCAGCAGCCCCGACAGGGGTCGGAGCACCGGGGAGCTGTTTTTT. Its translation: CASSPDRGRSTGELFF. This chain uses TRBV5-4 with TRBJ2-2; 8 positions agree with TRBD1. J was trimmed by 4 bases and V by 4 bases; bases with no gene match: 9. This CDR3 comprises 16 residues. Looked up from germline, CDR1 is SGHNT and CDR2 is YYREEE (reference sequence).